These T cell receptor beta chains were read from a single sample in a study of T cells in Graves' hyperthyroidism and ophthalmopathy. TCRdb re-called the multiplex PCR reads with MiXCR, one entry per CDR3 protein. This table holds roughly 630,000 distinct CDR3 sequences, 15% to 17% found once. Sequencing used blood. The source of these receptors is a woman aged 25 to 45 with Graves' hyperthyroidism. The CDR3 runs from the conserved cysteine through the conserved F or W. D genes are given only for firm matches. Clone size is given for some rows only: seen once, a few or many times, or a class if the clone is expanded.

D: TRBD2
J: TRBJ2-4
V: TRBV20-1
size: few
CDR3: CSARPGTSGKKQNIQYF
DNA: TGCAGTGCTCGCCCCGGGACTAGCGGGAAGAAGCAAAACATTCAGTACTTC

D: TRBD2
J: TRBJ2-7
V: TRBV7-8
size: -
CDR3: CASSLEAGAESQSQQYF
DNA: TGTGCCAGCAGCTTAGAAGCGGGGGCCGAGAGCCAGAGCCAGCAGTACTTC

D: -
J: TRBJ2-7
V: TRBV12-3/TRBV12-4
size: many
CDR3: CASSLEVLGSSYEQYF
DNA: TGTGCCAGCAGTTTAGAAGTTTTAGGAAGCTCCTACGAGCAGTACTTC

D: TRBD1
J: TRBJ2-3
V: TRBV28
size: few
CDR3: CASSFQTGGRGDTQYF
DNA: TGTGCCAGCAGTTTCCAGACAGGGGGCCGTGGGGATACGCAGTATTTT

D: -
J: TRBJ2-7
V: TRBV2
size: many
CDR3: CASSEDSVPSSYEQYF
DNA: TGTGCCAGCAGTGAAGACAGCGTACCTTCTTCCTACGAGCAGTACTTC

D: -
J: TRBJ1-2
V: TRBV7-2
size: many
CDR3: CASSFRQAYGYTF
DNA: TGTGCCAGCAGCTTTAGACAGGCCTATGGCTACACCTTC

D: TRBD2
J: TRBJ2-3
V: TRBV5-1
size: many
CDR3: CASSRSSGGDTQYF
DNA: TGCGCCAGCAGCCGATCGTCGGGAGGGGATACGCAGTATTTT

D: TRBD2
J: TRBJ2-7
V: TRBV29-1
size: many
CDR3: CSVRGGLAETYEQYF
DNA: TGCAGCGTCCGCGGGGGACTAGCGGAGACCTACGAGCAGTACTTC

D: -
J: TRBJ2-1
V: TRBV2
size: many
CDR3: CASSVEGSGVNEQFF
DNA: TGTGCCAGCAGTGTAGAGGGTAGTGGTGTCAATGAGCAGTTCTTC

D: TRBD1
J: TRBJ1-1
V: TRBV20-1
size: many
CDR3: CSARQTGPQGEAFF
DNA: TGCAGTGCTAGGCAGACAGGGCCCCAGGGTGAAGCTTTCTTT